This TCR beta chain was found in a study of cytomegalovirus exposure and HLA in healthy donors. Whole-study context: Around 78 million unique TCR sequences came from HLA-typed donors in an early release.

Overall study findings and caveats: Earlier analysis yielded a pattern in which most TCR beta V segments were productive about 90% or about 30% of the time.

On this clone: Its antigen is unidentified.

Researchers ran the PCR with 60 Vbeta and 13 Jbeta primers. Sequencing used immunoSEQ multiplex PCR; TCRdb keeps in-frame clones, though not all of them. The sample comprises over 200,000 clones, 82% of which are singletons, and approximately 5.7% rests with the top ten. The CDR3 runs 16 residues. V lost 0 bases to trimming and J lost 5 bases; unmatched junction nucleotides: 10. The germline V gene encodes CDR1 SGHRS and CDR2 YFSETQ. The genes are TRBV5-1 and TRBJ2-5; TRBD2 matches at 7 bases. Sequenced: PBMCs. This TCR derives from a man aged 35 to 55 in good health and CMV-seropositive. CDR3 sequence reads: CASSLAARLARETQYF. CDR3 nucleotides: TGCGCCAGCAGCTTGGCAGCAAGACTAGCTCGGGAGACCCAGTACTTC.